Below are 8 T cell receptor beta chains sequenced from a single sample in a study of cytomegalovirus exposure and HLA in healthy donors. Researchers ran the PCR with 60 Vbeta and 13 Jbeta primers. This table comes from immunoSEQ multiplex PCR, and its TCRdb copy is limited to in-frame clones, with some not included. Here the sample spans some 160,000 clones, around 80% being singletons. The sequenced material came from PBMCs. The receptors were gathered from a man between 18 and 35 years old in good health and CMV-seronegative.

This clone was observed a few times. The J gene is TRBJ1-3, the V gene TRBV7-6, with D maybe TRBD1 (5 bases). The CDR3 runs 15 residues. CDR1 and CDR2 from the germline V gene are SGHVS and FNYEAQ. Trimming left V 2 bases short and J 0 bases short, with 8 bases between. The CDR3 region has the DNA TGTGCCAGCAGCTTAATAGACAGCTCTGGAAACACCATATATTTT. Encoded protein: CASSLIDSSGNTIYF.

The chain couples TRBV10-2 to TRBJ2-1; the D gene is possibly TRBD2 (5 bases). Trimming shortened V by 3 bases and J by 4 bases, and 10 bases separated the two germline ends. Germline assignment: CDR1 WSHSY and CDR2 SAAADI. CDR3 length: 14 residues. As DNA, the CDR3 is TGCGCCAGCAGTGAATTCCGGGGTTACAATGAGCAGTTCTTC. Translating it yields CASSEFRGYNEQFF.

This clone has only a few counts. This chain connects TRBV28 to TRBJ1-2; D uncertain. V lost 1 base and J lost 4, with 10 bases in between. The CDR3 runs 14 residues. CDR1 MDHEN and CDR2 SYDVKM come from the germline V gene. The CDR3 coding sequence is TGTGCCAGCAGTTTATACCCCTACTTCTATGGCTACACCTTC. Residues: CASSLYPYFYGYTF.

Written as DNA, the CDR3 is TGTGCCAGCAGCTTAGCACCGACAGACTCCTACGAGCAGTACTTC. Amino acids: CASSLAPTDSYEQYF. The V gene is TRBV7-2, the J gene TRBJ2-7; the D gene is possibly TRBD1 (5 bases). V lost 0 bases and J 0 bases, leaving 9 bases between the germline ends. The germline V gene has CDR1 SGHTA and CDR2 FQGNSA. The CDR3 contains 15 residues.

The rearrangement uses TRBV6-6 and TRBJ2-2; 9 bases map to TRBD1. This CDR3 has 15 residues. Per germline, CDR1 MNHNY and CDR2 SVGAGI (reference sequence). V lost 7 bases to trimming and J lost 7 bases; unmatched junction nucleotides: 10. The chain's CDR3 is CASTNHRGRHGELFF. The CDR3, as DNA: TGTGCCAGCACCAATCACAGGGGGCGCCACGGGGAGCTGTTTTTT.

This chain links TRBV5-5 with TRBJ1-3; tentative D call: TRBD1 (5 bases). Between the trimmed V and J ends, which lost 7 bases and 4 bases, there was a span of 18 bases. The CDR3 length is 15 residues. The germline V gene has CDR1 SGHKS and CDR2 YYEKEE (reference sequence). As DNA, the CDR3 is TGTGCCAGCTCAACCGGGGACTACTCCGGAAACACCATATATTTT. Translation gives CASSTGDYSGNTIYF.

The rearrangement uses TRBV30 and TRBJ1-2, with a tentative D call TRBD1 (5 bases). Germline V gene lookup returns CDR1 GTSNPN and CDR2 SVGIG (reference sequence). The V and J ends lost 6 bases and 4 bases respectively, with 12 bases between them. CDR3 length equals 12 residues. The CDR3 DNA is TGTGCCTGCCAGGGATCGGGCTATGGCTACACCTTC. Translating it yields CACQGSGYGYTF.

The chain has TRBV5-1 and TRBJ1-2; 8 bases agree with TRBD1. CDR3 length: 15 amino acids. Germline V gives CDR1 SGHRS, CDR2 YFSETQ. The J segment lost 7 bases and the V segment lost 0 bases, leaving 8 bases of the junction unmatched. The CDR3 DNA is TGCGCCAGCAGCTTGGTGGACAGGGCGTTGGGTGGCTACACCTTC. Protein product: CASSLVDRALGGYTF.